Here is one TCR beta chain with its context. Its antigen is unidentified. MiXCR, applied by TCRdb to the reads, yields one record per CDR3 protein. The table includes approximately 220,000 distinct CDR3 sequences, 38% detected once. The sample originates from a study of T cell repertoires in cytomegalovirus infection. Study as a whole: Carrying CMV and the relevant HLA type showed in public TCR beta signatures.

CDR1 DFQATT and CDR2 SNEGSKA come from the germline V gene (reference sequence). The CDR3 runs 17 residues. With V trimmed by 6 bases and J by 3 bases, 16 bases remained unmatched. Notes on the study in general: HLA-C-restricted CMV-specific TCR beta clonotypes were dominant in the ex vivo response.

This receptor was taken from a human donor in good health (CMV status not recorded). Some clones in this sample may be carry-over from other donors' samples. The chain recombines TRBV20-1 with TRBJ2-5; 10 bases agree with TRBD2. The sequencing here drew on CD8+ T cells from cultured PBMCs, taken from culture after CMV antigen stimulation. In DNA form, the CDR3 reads TGCAGTGCCAGGGGGGGGACTAGCGAGCTGTCGGAAGAGACCCAGTACTTC. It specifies CSARGGTSELSEETQYF.